The clone carrying this TCR beta chain was seen only a few times. These data are taken from a study of T cells in Graves' hyperthyroidism and ophthalmopathy. Pregnant or lactating patients were excluded, as were those with uncontrolled infection or other autoimmune disease. It was RNA transcripts that yielded the amplified TCR beta CDR3 regions. Using the HTBI primer set, a first-round RT-PCR was run on the TCR CDR3. TCRdb redid the calling of the multiplex PCR reads with MiXCR, one entry per CDR3 protein. The profile covers a few hundred thousand distinct CDR3 sequences, with roughly 17% appearing a single time and around 17% taken by the ten largest. This CDR3 is built from 18 residues. Germline loops: CDR1 SGHTA, CDR2 FQGTGA. V was clipped by 3 bases and J by 4 bases; unmatched bases: 15.

This rearrangement joins TRBV7-3 to TRBJ2-3; 8 bases are a match to TRBD1. The receptor's source is a young woman with Graves' ophthalmopathy. Sequenced input: blood. The CDR3 here is CASSFRPTGQGNADTQYF. The CDR3 DNA follows: TGTGCCAGCAGCTTTCGCCCAACAGGACAGGGCAACGCAGATACGCAGTATTTT.